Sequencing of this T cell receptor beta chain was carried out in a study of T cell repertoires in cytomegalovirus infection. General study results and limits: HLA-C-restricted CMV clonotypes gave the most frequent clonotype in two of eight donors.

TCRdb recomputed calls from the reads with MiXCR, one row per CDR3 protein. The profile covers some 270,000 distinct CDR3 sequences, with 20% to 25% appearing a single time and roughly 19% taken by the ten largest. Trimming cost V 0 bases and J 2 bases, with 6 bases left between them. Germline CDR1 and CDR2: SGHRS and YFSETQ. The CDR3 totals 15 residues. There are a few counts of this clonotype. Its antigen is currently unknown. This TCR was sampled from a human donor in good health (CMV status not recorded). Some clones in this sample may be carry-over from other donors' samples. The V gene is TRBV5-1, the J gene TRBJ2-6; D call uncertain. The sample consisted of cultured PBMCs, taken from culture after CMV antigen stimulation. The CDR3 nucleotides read TGCGCCAGCAGCTTGGAACTGACTGGGGCCAACGTCCTGACTTTC. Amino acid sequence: CASSLELTGANVLTF.